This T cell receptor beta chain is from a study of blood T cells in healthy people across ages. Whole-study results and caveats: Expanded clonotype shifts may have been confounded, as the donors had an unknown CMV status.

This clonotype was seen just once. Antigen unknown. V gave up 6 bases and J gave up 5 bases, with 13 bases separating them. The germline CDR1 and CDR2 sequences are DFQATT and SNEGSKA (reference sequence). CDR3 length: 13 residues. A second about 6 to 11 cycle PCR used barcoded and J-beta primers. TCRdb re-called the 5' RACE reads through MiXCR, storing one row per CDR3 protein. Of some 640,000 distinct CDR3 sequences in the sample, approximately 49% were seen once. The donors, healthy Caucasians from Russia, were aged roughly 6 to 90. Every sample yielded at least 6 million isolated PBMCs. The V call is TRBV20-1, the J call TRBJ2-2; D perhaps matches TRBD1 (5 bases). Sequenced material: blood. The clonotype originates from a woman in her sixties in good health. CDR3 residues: CSAIDSPTGELFF. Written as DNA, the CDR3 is TGCAGTGCCATAGACAGCCCGACCGGGGAGCTGTTTTTT.